These T cell receptor beta chains were read from a single sample in a study of blood T cells in healthy people across ages. In TCRdb, the 5' RACE reads were re-called with MiXCR into one record per CDR3 protein. The sample carries roughly 1,500,000 distinct CDR3 sequences, approximately 32% recorded once. Sequenced: blood. All receptors come from a woman between 25 and 40 years old in good health. Both conserved end residues are part of each CDR3. A D gene is named only where the DNA matches it firmly. Clone size is shown for a subset of rows, as once, few, many or a class of expanded clone.

clone size: NA; J gene: TRBJ2-3; V gene: TRBV7-3; D gene: NA; CDR3 protein: CASSLIGAGVSPTDTQYF; CDR3 DNA: TGTGCCAGCAGCTTAATTGGGGCCGGGGTCTCCCCCACAGATACGCAGTATTTT
clone size: NA; J gene: TRBJ2-1; V gene: TRBV25-1; D gene: TRBD2; CDR3 protein: CASSESSSGEAYEQFF; CDR3 DNA: TGTGCCAGCAGTGAAAGTAGTAGCGGGGAGGCCTATGAGCAGTTCTTC
clone size: few; J gene: TRBJ2-2; V gene: TRBV5-1; D gene: TRBD2; CDR3 protein: CASSASGGQNTGELFF; CDR3 DNA: TGCGCCAGCAGCGCTAGCGGGGGGCAGAACACCGGGGAGCTGTTTTTT
clone size: many; J gene: TRBJ2-5; V gene: TRBV2; D gene: TRBD2; CDR3 protein: CAIERGYQETQYF; CDR3 DNA: TGTGCCATTGAGCGGGGCTACCAAGAGACCCAGTACTTC
clone size: many; J gene: TRBJ2-5; V gene: TRBV20-1; D gene: NA; CDR3 protein: CSARDRRAIQAQYF; CDR3 DNA: TGCAGTGCTAGAGACCGAAGGGCGATTCAAGCCCAGTACTTC
clone size: NA; J gene: TRBJ2-5; V gene: TRBV28; D gene: TRBD1; CDR3 protein: CASSWTGEREQETQYF; CDR3 DNA: TGTGCCAGCAGTTGGACAGGGGAAAGGGAGCAAGAGACCCAGTACTTC
clone size: few; J gene: TRBJ2-2; V gene: TRBV20-1; D gene: TRBD1; CDR3 protein: CSAGQGLFGELFF; CDR3 DNA: TGCAGTGCCGGACAGGGTTTATTCGGGGAGCTGTTTTTT
clone size: NA; J gene: TRBJ2-3; V gene: TRBV6-1; D gene: NA; CDR3 protein: CASRWRHLGTANTDTQYF; CDR3 DNA: TGTGCCAGCAGGTGGCGGCATCTGGGGACCGCGAACACAGATACGCAGTATTTT
clone size: NA; J gene: TRBJ1-4; V gene: TRBV15; D gene: NA; CDR3 protein: CATSRPHLGTNEKLFF; CDR3 DNA: TGTGCCACCAGCAGACCCCACCTTGGCACTAATGAAAAACTGTTTTTT
clone size: NA; J gene: TRBJ1-1; V gene: TRBV15; D gene: NA; CDR3 protein: CATSRGTQAFF; CDR3 DNA: TGTGCCACCAGCAGAGGGACACAAGCTTTCTTT
clone size: NA; J gene: TRBJ1-2; V gene: TRBV7-9; D gene: NA; CDR3 protein: CASSFRGVIDGYTF; CDR3 DNA: TGTGCCAGCAGCTTTAGAGGGGTCATCGATGGCTACACCTTC
clone size: NA; J gene: TRBJ2-1; V gene: TRBV5-1; D gene: NA; CDR3 protein: CASSPSFGSRSNEQFF; CDR3 DNA: TGCGCCAGCAGCCCATCGTTCGGGAGTCGATCCAATGAGCAGTTCTTC
clone size: NA; J gene: TRBJ2-2; V gene: TRBV13; D gene: TRBD2; CDR3 protein: CASSPRTSGVTGELFF; CDR3 DNA: TGTGCCAGCAGCCCTAGGACTAGCGGGGTCACCGGGGAGCTGTTTTTT
clone size: once; J gene: TRBJ1-5; V gene: TRBV2; D gene: NA; CDR3 protein: CASIAGSGEPQHF; CDR3 DNA: TGTGCCAGCATCGCAGGGAGCGGGGAGCCCCAGCATTTT
clone size: NA; J gene: TRBJ2-7; V gene: TRBV5-1; D gene: NA; CDR3 protein: CASSLDTSRSYEQYF; CDR3 DNA: TGCGCCAGCAGCTTGGACACATCTCGGTCCTACGAGCAGTACTTC
clone size: few; J gene: TRBJ2-1; V gene: TRBV10-2; D gene: NA; CDR3 protein: CAVSPTGLRNEQFF; CDR3 DNA: TGCGCCGTTTCACCCACAGGGCTCAGGAATGAGCAGTTCTTC
clone size: NA; J gene: TRBJ2-3; V gene: TRBV7-9; D gene: TRBD2; CDR3 protein: CASSLGWGGGAGIRTQYF; CDR3 DNA: TGTGCCAGCAGCTTAGGCTGGGGCGGGGGGGCTGGAATTCGGACGCAGTATTTT
clone size: NA; J gene: TRBJ2-1; V gene: TRBV9; D gene: TRBD2; CDR3 protein: CASSVGLAGVDEQFF; CDR3 DNA: TGTGCCAGCAGCGTAGGGCTAGCGGGAGTGGATGAGCAGTTCTTC
clone size: NA; J gene: TRBJ2-1; V gene: TRBV12-3/TRBV12-4; D gene: NA; CDR3 protein: CASTMKGPEFNEQFF; CDR3 DNA: TGTGCCAGCACCATGAAGGGACCTGAATTCAATGAGCAGTTCTTC
clone size: NA; J gene: TRBJ1-2; V gene: TRBV13; D gene: TRBD1; CDR3 protein: CASSSKQGAHGYTF; CDR3 DNA: TGTGCCAGCAGCTCTAAACAGGGGGCGCATGGCTACACCTTC
clone size: many; J gene: TRBJ1-2; V gene: TRBV29-1; D gene: TRBD1; CDR3 protein: CSVGDRGGYTF; CDR3 DNA: TGCAGCGTGGGGGACAGGGGCGGCTACACCTTC
clone size: NA; J gene: TRBJ2-4; V gene: TRBV3-1; D gene: NA; CDR3 protein: CAGSQDLGPVGTYF; CDR3 DNA: TGTGCCGGCAGCCAAGATCTAGGGCCTGTCGGCACGTACTTC
clone size: NA; J gene: TRBJ2-3; V gene: TRBV9; D gene: TRBD2; CDR3 protein: CASNVGGSGPDTQYF; CDR3 DNA: TGTGCCAGCAACGTAGGCGGGAGCGGACCAGATACGCAGTATTTT
clone size: few; J gene: TRBJ2-3; V gene: TRBV15; D gene: NA; CDR3 protein: CATSAYSTDTQYF; CDR3 DNA: TGTGCCACCAGCGCCTACAGCACAGATACGCAGTATTTT
clone size: NA; J gene: TRBJ2-7; V gene: TRBV20-1; D gene: NA; CDR3 protein: CSAPRRLAGRNYEQYF; CDR3 DNA: TGCAGTGCTCCCCGCAGGTTGGCGGGAAGGAACTACGAGCAGTACTTC
clone size: many; J gene: TRBJ2-7; V gene: TRBV4-2; D gene: NA; CDR3 protein: CASSQETSRSYEQYF; CDR3 DNA: TGTGCCAGCAGCCAAGAAACTAGCCGTTCCTACGAGCAGTACTTC
clone size: NA; J gene: TRBJ2-1; V gene: TRBV5-1; D gene: NA; CDR3 protein: CASSLPGLVLDNEQFF; CDR3 DNA: TGCGCCAGCAGCTTGCCGGGACTCGTCCTCGACAATGAGCAGTTCTTC
clone size: many; J gene: TRBJ2-5; V gene: TRBV21-1; D gene: NA; CDR3 protein: CASSKVRAPRTSTQYF; CDR3 DNA: TGTGCCAGCAGCAAAGTTAGGGCCCCTCGAACCTCGACCCAGTACTTC
clone size: NA; J gene: TRBJ1-1; V gene: TRBV6-1; D gene: TRBD1; CDR3 protein: CASSDLYWTGKMNTEAFF; CDR3 DNA: TGTGCCAGCAGTGATCTATATTGGACAGGTAAGATGAACACTGAAGCTTTCTTT
clone size: NA; J gene: TRBJ2-2; V gene: TRBV6-1; D gene: TRBD1; CDR3 protein: CASSGRDRGVELFF; CDR3 DNA: TGTGCCAGCAGTGGCCGGGACAGGGGTGTGGAGCTGTTTTTT
clone size: NA; J gene: TRBJ2-4; V gene: TRBV7-8; D gene: NA; CDR3 protein: CASSPRYQGAKNIQYF; CDR3 DNA: TGTGCCAGCAGCCCACGGTACCAGGGCGCCAAAAACATTCAGTACTTC
clone size: few; J gene: TRBJ2-7; V gene: TRBV6-1; D gene: TRBD1; CDR3 protein: CASSLTGGSPYEQYF; CDR3 DNA: TGTGCCAGCAGCCTTACAGGGGGCAGCCCCTACGAGCAGTACTTC
clone size: few; J gene: TRBJ2-1; V gene: TRBV4-1; D gene: TRBD2; CDR3 protein: CASSQVVAGPSYNEQFF; CDR3 DNA: TGCGCCAGCAGCCAAGTAGTAGCGGGGCCCTCCTACAATGAGCAGTTCTTC
clone size: NA; J gene: TRBJ2-7; V gene: TRBV25-1; D gene: TRBD1; CDR3 protein: CASSAGTGTHEQYF; CDR3 DNA: TGTGCCAGCAGTGCCGGGACAGGGACCCACGAGCAGTACTTC
clone size: few; J gene: TRBJ2-7; V gene: TRBV20-1; D gene: TRBD2; CDR3 protein: CSARDSPETSGTTSYEQYF; CDR3 DNA: TGCAGTGCTAGAGATTCCCCGGAGACTAGCGGGACCACCTCCTACGAGCAGTACTTC
clone size: NA; J gene: TRBJ2-1; V gene: TRBV12-3/TRBV12-4; D gene: NA; CDR3 protein: CASSLGIVYNEQFF; CDR3 DNA: TGTGCCAGCAGTTTAGGAATCGTCTACAATGAGCAGTTCTTC
clone size: NA; J gene: TRBJ2-7; V gene: TRBV10-1; D gene: TRBD2; CDR3 protein: CASSESSGRMGEQYF; CDR3 DNA: TGCGCCAGCAGTGAGTCGAGCGGGAGAATGGGCGAGCAGTACTTC
clone size: many; J gene: TRBJ2-1; V gene: TRBV4-2; D gene: TRBD2; CDR3 protein: CASSQEPSGSYNEQFF; CDR3 DNA: TGTGCCAGCAGCCAGGAACCTAGCGGCTCCTACAATGAGCAGTTCTTC
clone size: NA; J gene: TRBJ2-7; V gene: TRBV29-1; D gene: NA; CDR3 protein: CSVVSGRGAYEQYF; CDR3 DNA: TGCAGCGTTGTGTCGGGCAGGGGGGCCTACGAGCAGTACTTC
clone size: NA; J gene: TRBJ2-1; V gene: TRBV12-3/TRBV12-4; D gene: TRBD2; CDR3 protein: CASLTSGSYNEQFF; CDR3 DNA: TGTGCCAGCCTGACTAGCGGGAGCTACAATGAGCAGTTCTTC
clone size: NA; J gene: TRBJ2-5; V gene: TRBV28; D gene: NA; CDR3 protein: CASKRGMKQETQYF; CDR3 DNA: TGTGCCAGTAAAAGGGGAATGAAACAAGAGACCCAGTACTTC
clone size: few; J gene: TRBJ2-3; V gene: TRBV20-1; D gene: TRBD2; CDR3 protein: CSARTRGVRTDTQYF; CDR3 DNA: TGCAGTGCTCGTACGCGGGGGGTTCGCACAGATACGCAGTATTTT
clone size: NA; J gene: TRBJ2-3; V gene: TRBV3-1; D gene: TRBD2; CDR3 protein: CASSQQLAGLGIPQYF; CDR3 DNA: TGTGCCAGCAGCCAACAATTAGCGGGGCTCGGGATTCCGCAGTATTTT
clone size: NA; J gene: TRBJ1-5; V gene: TRBV7-2; D gene: NA; CDR3 protein: CASSGGTTQPQHF; CDR3 DNA: TGTGCCAGCAGCGGGGGGACGACTCAGCCCCAGCATTTT
clone size: few; J gene: TRBJ2-7; V gene: TRBV20-1; D gene: TRBD2; CDR3 protein: CSASRALAGTYEQYF; CDR3 DNA: TGCAGTGCTAGCCGGGCACTAGCGGGGACCTACGAGCAGTACTTC
clone size: NA; J gene: TRBJ2-1; V gene: TRBV20-1; D gene: TRBD2; CDR3 protein: CSALPRGLVYEQFF; CDR3 DNA: TGCAGTGCCCTACCCCGGGGACTAGTCTATGAGCAGTTCTTC
clone size: NA; J gene: TRBJ2-1; V gene: TRBV9; D gene: TRBD2; CDR3 protein: CASSLSAGLAGGHREQFF; CDR3 DNA: TGTGCCAGCAGCTTGTCTGCGGGACTAGCGGGAGGTCACCGAGAGCAGTTCTTC
clone size: many; J gene: TRBJ2-3; V gene: TRBV12-3/TRBV12-4; D gene: NA; CDR3 protein: CASSFGGSTDTQYF; CDR3 DNA: TGTGCCAGCAGTTTCGGCGGGAGCACAGATACGCAGTATTTT
clone size: NA; J gene: TRBJ2-7; V gene: TRBV3-1; D gene: TRBD2; CDR3 protein: CASSRGLVSYEQYF; CDR3 DNA: TGTGCCAGCAGCCGTGGACTAGTCTCGTACGAGCAGTACTTC
clone size: NA; J gene: TRBJ2-2; V gene: TRBV5-5; D gene: TRBD1; CDR3 protein: CASSWTGAGGELFF; CDR3 DNA: TGTGCCAGCAGCTGGACAGGGGCCGGCGGGGAGCTGTTTTTT
clone size: NA; J gene: TRBJ2-3; V gene: TRBV28; D gene: NA; CDR3 protein: CASSLVSQFTDTQYF; CDR3 DNA: TGTGCCAGCAGCCTCGTGTCCCAATTCACAGATACGCAGTATTTT
clone size: NA; J gene: TRBJ2-4; V gene: TRBV20-1; D gene: NA; CDR3 protein: CSATSTGLSNIQYF; CDR3 DNA: TGCAGTGCAACAAGTACGGGACTTTCAAACATTCAGTACTTC
clone size: few; J gene: TRBJ2-7; V gene: TRBV11-1; D gene: NA; CDR3 protein: CASSLAPDWARDEQYF; CDR3 DNA: TGTGCCAGCAGCTTAGCGCCGGACTGGGCGCGCGACGAGCAGTACTTC
clone size: NA; J gene: TRBJ2-1; V gene: TRBV11-2; D gene: NA; CDR3 protein: CASSFSSGLAGGNEQFF; CDR3 DNA: TGTGCCAGCAGCTTTTCCTCCGGTTTGGCCGGGGGCAATGAGCAGTTCTTC
clone size: many; J gene: TRBJ2-5; V gene: TRBV29-1; D gene: NA; CDR3 protein: CSVEFAEETQYF; CDR3 DNA: TGCAGCGTTGAATTTGCAGAAGAGACCCAGTACTTC
clone size: once; J gene: TRBJ2-3; V gene: TRBV30; D gene: NA; CDR3 protein: CAWKKVSTDTQYF; CDR3 DNA: TGTGCCTGGAAAAAGGTCTCCACAGATACGCAGTATTTT
clone size: NA; J gene: TRBJ2-7; V gene: TRBV7-9; D gene: NA; CDR3 protein: CASSLGQPEQYF; CDR3 DNA: TGTGCCAGCAGCTTAGGTCAACCCGAGCAGTACTTC